This T cell receptor beta chain was documented in a study of shared clonotypes between healthy human individuals. Whole-study findings and limits: Rarefaction curves obtained for sorted subsets showed sequencing incomplete despite large depth.

Positive CCR7 selection of CD45RO-negative cells yielded the naive CD8 cells, and terminally differentiated effector memory CD45RA+ cells were excluded. Donors were healthy HIV-negative adults without recently reported acute infections or vaccinations. The CDR3 has 14 residues. Per germline, CDR1 SGHTA and CDR2 FQGNSA. The V end lost 5 bases, the J end lost 3 bases, and 11 bases lay between the germline ends. Per the original methods: ImmunoSEQ gave junction-only sequences without quality scores, so filtering differed. Sequenced by immunoSEQ multiplex PCR; TCRdb stores in-frame clones only, minus some. V and J calls plus clone size are reproduced from that table; the DNA served to infer D and trimming. Here the sample spans about 610,000 clones, 95% to 97% being singletons. This clone was observed a single time. The antigen remains unidentified.

The chain links TRBV7-2 to TRBJ2-1; D is possibly TRBD1 (5 bases). The origin of this receptor is a woman aged 30 to 39 in good health. Sample: naive CD8+ T cells sorted from blood. CDR3 amino acids: CASSRPDNYNEQFF. CDR3 in DNA: TGTGCCAGCAGCCGGCCGGACAACTACAATGAGCAGTTCTTC. The entire variable domain, with the rest obtained from reference TRBV7-2 and TRBJ2-1, is as follows: GAGVSQSPSNKVTEKGKDVELRCDPISGHTALYWYRQSLGQGLEFLIYFQGNSAPDKSGLPSDRFSAERTGGSVSTLTIQRTQQEDSAVYLCASSRPDNYNEQFFGPGTRLTVL.